The 29 T cell receptor beta chains presented below share a single source sample, sequenced in a study of shared clonotypes between healthy human individuals. Repertoires were generated with immunoSEQ multiplex PCR, while TCRdb's copy carries only in-frame clones and drops some. The table has approximately 240,000 clones, just over 65% seen once. Sequences were obtained from memory CD4+ T cells sorted from blood. Subset reported: CD45RA-negative fraction. The receptor set was obtained from a man aged 25 to 45 in good health.

This clone turned up a few times. This chain links TRBV10-3 with TRBJ2-7, with TRBD2 identical over 11 bases. Germline V gives CDR1 ENHRY, CDR2 SYGVKD. This CDR3 region has 15 residues. The V gene end was trimmed by 4 bases and the J gene end by 0 bases; junction bases not matched to a gene: 2. The CDR3 reads CAISGGLAASYEQYF. DNA of the CDR3: TGTGCCATCAGTGGGGGACTAGCGGCCTCCTACGAGCAGTACTTC.

This clone occurred a few times. Other DNA sequences from this sample encode an identical CDR3 as well. This chain joins TRBV2 and TRBJ2-7, with D uncertain. Germline V CDR1 and CDR2: SNHLY, FYNNEI. CDR3 size: 15 residues. The ends were cut back, 5 bases at V and 2 bases at J, with 16 bases in the middle. The CDR3 reads CASSFTPIQAYEQYF. CDR3 nucleotides: TGTGCCAGCAGTTTCACTCCCATCCAGGCCTACGAGCAGTACTTC.

V and J are TRBV4-1 and TRBJ2-3; no clear D gene. Germline V lookup: CDR1 MGHRA, CDR2 YSYEKL. This CDR3 has 17 amino acids. V dropped 3 bases and J dropped 0 bases, with 16 bases sitting between them. CDR3 amino acids: CASSQTAQTFSTDTQYF. The CDR3 region has the DNA TGCGCCAGCAGCCAGACCGCCCAGACTTTTAGCACAGATACGCAGTATTTT.

The chain couples TRBV5-4 to TRBJ2-7; 9 nucleotides align to TRBD1. The germline gives CDR1 SGHNT, CDR2 YYREEE (reference sequence). The trim removed 3 bases at V and 6 bases at J, leaving 10 bases unmatched. This CDR3 has 15 amino acids. CDR3 DNA: TGTGCCAGCAGCTGGGGCGGGACAGGGTTCGGCGAGCAGTACTTC. It specifies CASSWGGTGFGEQYF.

This clone was counted only a few times. This sequence joins TRBV5-1 and TRBJ1-5; TRBD1 is a possible D gene (5 bases). Trimming shortened V by 4 bases and J by 0 bases, and 14 bases separated the two germline ends. The CDR3 covers 16 residues. Germline CDR1 is SGHRS and CDR2 is YFSETQ. The CDR3 DNA reads TGCGCCAGCAGCCTAGCGCCAGGGAATAGCAATCAGCCCCAGCATTTT. It translates to CASSLAPGNSNQPQHF.

This clone was counted a single time. V is TRBV21-1 and J is TRBJ2-7. TRBV21-1 is tagged as a pseudogene. The CDR3 spans 12 residues. Written as DNA, the CDR3 is TGTGCCAGCGTGGGGGATTCCTACGAGCAGTACTTC. This sequence encodes CASVGDSYEQYF.

This clone came up a few times. V is TRBV6-5 and J is TRBJ2-3; D perhaps matches TRBD1 (5 bases). The ends were cut back, 7 bases at V and 8 bases at J, with 10 bases in the middle. Germline V CDR1 and CDR2: MNHEY, SVGAGI. The length of the CDR3 is 11 residues. In nucleotides, the CDR3 is TGTGCCAGCAAGGGGTTAGGTACGCAGTATTTT. It specifies CASKGLGTQYF.

The V call is TRBV14, the J call TRBJ2-1, with D perhaps matching TRBD1 (5 bases). This CDR3 comprises 17 residues. Germline CDR1 reads SGHDN; CDR2 reads FVKESK. Between the trimmed V and J ends, which lost 2 bases and 3 bases, there was a span of 17 bases. CDR3 residues: CASSQIQGVTIYNEQFF. In DNA, the CDR3 is TGTGCCAGCAGCCAAATCCAGGGCGTGACCATCTACAATGAGCAGTTCTTC.

V is TRBV14 and J is TRBJ2-1; 9 nucleotides align to TRBD2. CDR3 size: 19 residues. Germline CDR1 is SGHDN and CDR2 is FVKESK. J was trimmed by 2 bases and V by 4 bases; bases with no gene match: 15. CDR3 coding DNA: TGTGCCAGCAGCCCCCCCTTTGGGTTTGGCGGGAGGGCCTACAATGAGCAGTTCTTC. This encodes CASSPPFGFGGRAYNEQFF.

The rearrangement links TRBV15 to TRBJ2-3; D perhaps matches TRBD1 (5 bases). The germline gives CDR1 LNHNV, CDR2 YYDKDF (reference sequence). The CDR3 spans 16 residues. Trimming left V 0 bases short and J 2 bases short, with 12 bases between. The CDR3 nucleotides read TGTGCCACCAGCAGAGATCAGGCAGGGAACACAGATACGCAGTATTTT. Translation gives CATSRDQAGNTDTQYF.

The sample holds a few counts of this clone. This sequence joins TRBV10-1 and TRBJ2-7; TRBD2 matches 7 bases. V gave up 4 bases and J gave up 9 bases; unmatched junction bases: 18. Germline CDR1 reads WNHNN; CDR2 reads SYGVQD (reference sequence). CDR3 length: 16 residues. The CDR3 region is CASSGKGSNTPGGQYF. Here the CDR3 DNA reads TGCGCCAGCAGTGGGAAAGGCTCCAACACACCGGGAGGGCAGTACTTC.

This clone has only a few counts. The chain joins TRBV27 to TRBJ1-5, with D uncertain. The germline V gene has CDR1 MNHEY and CDR2 SMNVEV (reference sequence). V was shortened by 3 bases and J by 4 bases, with 13 bases between the two germline ends. The CDR3 is 15 residues long. CDR3 protein: CASSFESGINQPQHF. The DNA for the CDR3 is TGTGCCAGCAGTTTTGAGTCGGGCATTAATCAGCCCCAGCATTTT.

This clone was observed a handful of times. The chain combines TRBV28 with TRBJ2-5, with TRBD2 identical over 10 bases. V shed 4 bases and J 4 bases; nucleotides not matched to a gene: 9. Per germline, CDR1 MDHEN and CDR2 SYDVKM. The CDR3 is made up of 16 amino acids. CDR3 protein: CASSSSLAGDLETQYF. DNA of the CDR3: TGTGCCAGCAGTTCGTCGCTAGCGGGAGATCTAGAGACCCAGTACTTC.

This rearrangement joins TRBV5-5 to TRBJ1-4; 8 positions agree with TRBD1. Trimming cost V 5 bases and J 3 bases; bases outside gene matches: 6. The length of the CDR3 is 15 residues. The germline gives CDR1 SGHKS, CDR2 YYEKEE (reference sequence). The CDR3 sequence is CASSSGQGANEKLFF. The CDR3 region has the DNA TGTGCCAGCAGTTCCGGACAGGGAGCTAATGAAAAACTGTTTTTT.

The gene calls are TRBV25-1 and TRBJ1-3; D is uncertain. The CDR3 totals 14 residues. The ends were cut back, 2 bases at V and 6 bases at J, with 11 bases in the middle. Germline V CDR1 and CDR2: MGHDK, SYGVNS. The CDR3 nucleotides read TGTGCCAGCAGTGAAATGAGGTGGGAAAACACCATATATTTT. It yields the protein CASSEMRWENTIYF.

This clone occurred a few times. The chain couples TRBV6-1 to TRBJ1-1; tentative D call: TRBD1 (5 bases). CDR3 length: 14 residues. Germline V gene data show CDR1 as MNHNS and CDR2 as SASEGT. V was trimmed by 7 bases and J by 5 bases, leaving 17 bases between them. This chain's CDR3 is CASKAGRGSTEAFF. The CDR3 DNA follows: TGTGCCAGCAAGGCAGGGCGGGGGTCAACTGAAGCTTTCTTT.

The chain links TRBV9 to TRBJ2-4; perhaps TRBD2 as D (5 bases). The V gene's germline CDR1 is SGDLS and CDR2 YYNGEE. This CDR3 region has 16 residues. The V end lost 0 bases, the J end lost 6 bases, and 16 bases lay between the germline ends. The CDR3 bases are TGTGCCAGCAGCGTAGAATCAGGCCGGAGCGGAAACATTCAGTACTTC. Its translation: CASSVESGRSGNIQYF.

This clone was counted many times. V and J are TRBV2 and TRBJ2-1; D is possibly TRBD1 (5 bases). The germline V gene encodes CDR1 SNHLY and CDR2 FYNNEI. CDR3 length: 15 residues. Trimming pared 4 bases from V and 5 bases from J, leaving 15 bases between. Here the CDR3 reads CASSGGASVNNEQFF. The CDR3, as DNA: TGTGCCAGCAGTGGTGGGGCCAGCGTCAACAATGAGCAGTTCTTC.

This chain uses TRBV7-6 with TRBJ2-1, with 7 positions matching TRBD1. Germline V lookup: CDR1 SGHVS, CDR2 FNYEAQ. V was pared by 5 bases and J by 0 bases, with 4 bases of the junction left unmatched. The CDR3 is 15 residues long. Here the CDR3 DNA reads TGTGCCAGCAGCCCGGGACAGCCCTCCTACAATGAGCAGTTCTTC. Translating it yields CASSPGQPSYNEQFF.

This clone was found once. This chain joins TRBV10-3 and TRBJ2-7; TRBD1 is a possible D gene (6 bases). The germline V gene encodes CDR1 ENHRY and CDR2 SYGVKD. V was trimmed by 0 bases and J by 5 bases, leaving 20 bases between them. This CDR3 contains 17 residues. This chain's CDR3 is CAISESGTRRGRHEQYF. The CDR3 DNA is TGTGCCATCAGTGAGTCAGGGACACGCCGAGGGCGACACGAGCAGTACTTC.

The V call is TRBV29-1, the J call TRBJ2-1, with a weak D call TRBD1 (6 bases). V gave up 7 bases and J gave up 4 bases, with 11 bases separating them. CDR3 length equals 12 residues. Per the germline V gene, CDR1 is SQVTM and CDR2 is ANQGSEA. The CDR3 here is CSGNRDYNEQFF. CDR3 DNA: TGCAGCGGAAACAGGGATTACAATGAGCAGTTCTTC.

The V and J genes are TRBV4-1 and TRBJ2-7; 9 nucleotides line up with TRBD1. From germline, CDR1 is MGHRA and CDR2 YSYEKL. The CDR3 extends over 16 amino acids. The V gene end was trimmed by 1 base and the J gene end by 3 bases; junction bases not matched to a gene: 7. CDR3 nucleotide sequence: TGCGCCAGCAGCCAAGTACCGACAGGGGGGGGCTACGAGCAGTACTTC. Translating it yields CASSQVPTGGGYEQYF.

This clone was recorded a few times. The chain uses TRBV11-3 and TRBJ2-2; 8 nucleotides match TRBD1. The CDR3 extends over 15 amino acids. The germline gives CDR1 SGHNT, CDR2 YENEEA. Trimming took 1 base from V and 5 from J; bases not matched to a gene: 3. The CDR3 loop is CASSLGTGSTGELFF. CDR3 DNA sequence: TGTGCCAGCAGCTTAGGGACAGGGTCGACCGGGGAGCTGTTTTTT.

This clone was seen a handful of times. This chain connects TRBV28 to TRBJ1-1; 11 bases match TRBD1. Germline V lookup: CDR1 MDHEN, CDR2 SYDVKM. This CDR3 has 14 amino acids. V lost 9 bases to trimming and J lost 0 bases; unmatched junction nucleotides: 3. CDR3 protein: CASGQGALNTEAFF. For the CDR3, the DNA is TGTGCCAGTGGACAGGGGGCTTTGAACACTGAAGCTTTCTTT.

The genes are TRBV5-1 and TRBJ2-1, with TRBD2 as a possible D gene (5 bases). V was shortened by 4 bases and J by 8 bases, with 13 bases between the two germline ends. Germline CDR1 SGHRS, CDR2 YFSETQ. This CDR3 is built from 13 residues. The CDR3 sequence is CASSPGSSDEQFF. The CDR3, as DNA: TGCGCCAGCAGCCCGGGGTCGTCAGATGAGCAGTTCTTC.

The rearrangement uses TRBV12-5 and TRBJ2-1, with 8 bases identical to TRBD2. The V gene end was trimmed by 5 bases and the J gene end by 1 base; junction bases not matched to a gene: 4. This CDR3 region has 15 residues. Germline CDR1 and CDR2: LGHNT and FRNRAP. In DNA, the CDR3 is TGTGCTAGTGGTCCAACTAGCGGTTCCTACAATGAGCAGTTCTTC. It yields the protein CASGPTSGSYNEQFF.

The rearrangement links TRBV5-4 to TRBJ2-7, with 12 bases matching TRBD2. The V and J ends lost 1 base and 7 bases, in that order; junction bases with no gene match: 12. The length of the CDR3 is 17 residues. The germline V gene encodes CDR1 SGHNT and CDR2 YYREEE (reference sequence). The DNA for the CDR3 is TGTGCCAGCAGCTTGAGGCTAGCGGGAGGGCCTCTGGGAGAGCAGTACTTC. Amino acid sequence: CASSLRLAGGPLGEQYF.

The chain recombines TRBV9 with TRBJ2-1, with 12 bases lining up with TRBD1. The CDR3 has 15 residues. The germline gives CDR1 SGDLS, CDR2 YYNGEE. Trimming removed 4 bases from V and 8 bases from J; junction bases left unmatched: 7. CDR3 in amino acids: CASSPRDRGRHEQFF. In nucleotides, the CDR3 is TGTGCCAGCAGCCCCCGGGACAGGGGGCGCCATGAGCAGTTCTTC.

This clone was observed a few times. The chain recombines TRBV6-5 with TRBJ2-6; no definite D call. The ends were cut back, 0 bases at V and 2 bases at J, with 8 bases in the middle. The length of the CDR3 is 16 residues. Germline V gene lookup returns CDR1 MNHEY and CDR2 SVGAGI. For the CDR3, the DNA is TGTGCCAGCAGTTACTCTTTCGAAACTGGGGCCAACGTCCTGACTTTC. As protein: CASSYSFETGANVLTF.